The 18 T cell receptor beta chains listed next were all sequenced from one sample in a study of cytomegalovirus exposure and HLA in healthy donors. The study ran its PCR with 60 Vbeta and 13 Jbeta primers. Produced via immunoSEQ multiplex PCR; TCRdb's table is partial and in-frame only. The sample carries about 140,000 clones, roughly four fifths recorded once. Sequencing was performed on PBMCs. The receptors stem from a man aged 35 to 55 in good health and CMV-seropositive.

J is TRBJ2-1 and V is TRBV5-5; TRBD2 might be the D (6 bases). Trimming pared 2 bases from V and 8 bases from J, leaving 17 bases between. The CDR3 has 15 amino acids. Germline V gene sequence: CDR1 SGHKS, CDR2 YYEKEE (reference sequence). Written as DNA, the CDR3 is TGTGCCAGCAGCTTTAGCGGAGCTCGCACCCATGAGCAGTTCTTC. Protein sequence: CASSFSGARTHEQFF.

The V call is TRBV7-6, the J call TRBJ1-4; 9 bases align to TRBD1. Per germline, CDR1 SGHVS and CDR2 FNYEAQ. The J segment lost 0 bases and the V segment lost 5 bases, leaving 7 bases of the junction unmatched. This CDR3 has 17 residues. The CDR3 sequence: CASSHGTGIATNEKLFF. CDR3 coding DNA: TGTGCCAGCAGCCACGGGACAGGGATTGCAACTAATGAAAAACTGTTTTTT.

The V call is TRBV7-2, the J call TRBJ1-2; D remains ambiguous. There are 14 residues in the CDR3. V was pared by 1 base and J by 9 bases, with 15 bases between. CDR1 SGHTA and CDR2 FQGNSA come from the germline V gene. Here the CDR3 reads CASSLERDRLRYTF. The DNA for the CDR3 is TGTGCCAGCAGCTTAGAGCGTGACCGCCTTCGCTACACCTTC.

The CDR3 nucleotides read TGTGCCAGTGGGGGCTTGAACACTGAAGCTTTCTTT. It translates to CASGGLNTEAFF. The chain recombines TRBV11-2 with TRBJ1-1, with D perhaps TRBD1 (6 bases). Germline lookup yields CDR1 SGHAT and CDR2 FQNNGV. CDR3 length: 12 residues. V lost 9 bases, J lost 0 bases, and 8 bases lay in between.

The DNA for the CDR3 is TGCGCCAGCAGCTTGGCGACAGATACGCAGTATTTT. Translating it yields CASSLATDTQYF. This chain uses TRBV5-1 with TRBJ2-3; D is uncertain. This CDR3 spans 12 amino acids. V was shortened by 0 bases and J by 3 bases, with 2 bases between the two germline ends. Germline V gene data show CDR1 as SGHRS and CDR2 as YFSETQ.

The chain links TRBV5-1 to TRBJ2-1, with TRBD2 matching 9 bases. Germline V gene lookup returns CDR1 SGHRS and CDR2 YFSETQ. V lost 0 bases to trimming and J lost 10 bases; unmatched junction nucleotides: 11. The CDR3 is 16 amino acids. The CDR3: CASSLAGTSSMGEQFF. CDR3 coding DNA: TGCGCCAGCAGCTTGGCCGGGACTAGCAGCATGGGGGAGCAGTTCTTC.

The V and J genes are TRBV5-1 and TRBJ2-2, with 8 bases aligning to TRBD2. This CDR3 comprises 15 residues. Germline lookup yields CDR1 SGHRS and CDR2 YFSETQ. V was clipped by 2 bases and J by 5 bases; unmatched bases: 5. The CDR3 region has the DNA TGCGCCAGCAGCTTACCGGGAGGGCGGACCGGGGAGCTGTTTTTT. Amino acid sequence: CASSLPGGRTGELFF.

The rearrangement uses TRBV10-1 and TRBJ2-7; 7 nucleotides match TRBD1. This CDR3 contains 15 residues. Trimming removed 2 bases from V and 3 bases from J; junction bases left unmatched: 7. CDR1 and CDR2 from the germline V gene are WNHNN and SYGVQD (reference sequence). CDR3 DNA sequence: TGCGCCAGCAGTGAGGGGACAGCTGGGAACTACGAGCAGTACTTC. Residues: CASSEGTAGNYEQYF.

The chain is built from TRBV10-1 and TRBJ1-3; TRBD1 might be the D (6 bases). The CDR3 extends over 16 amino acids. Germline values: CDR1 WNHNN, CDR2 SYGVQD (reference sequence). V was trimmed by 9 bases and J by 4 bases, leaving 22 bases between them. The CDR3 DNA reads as TGCGCCAGATCACGTGACAGGTGCCTATCCGGAAACACCATATATTTT. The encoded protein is CARSRDRCLSGNTIYF.

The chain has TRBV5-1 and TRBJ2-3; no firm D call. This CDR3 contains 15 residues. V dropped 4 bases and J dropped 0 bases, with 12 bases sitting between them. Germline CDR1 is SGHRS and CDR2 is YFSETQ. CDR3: CASSPTTGSTDTQYF. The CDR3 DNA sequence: TGCGCCAGCAGCCCTACCACCGGTAGCACAGATACGCAGTATTTT. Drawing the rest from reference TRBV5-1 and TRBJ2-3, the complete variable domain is KAGVTQTPRYLIKTRGQQVTLSCSPISGHRSVSWYQQTPGQGLQFLFEYFSETQRNKGNFPGRFSGRQFSNSRSEMNVSTLELGDSALYLCASSPTTGSTDTQYFGPGTRLTVL.

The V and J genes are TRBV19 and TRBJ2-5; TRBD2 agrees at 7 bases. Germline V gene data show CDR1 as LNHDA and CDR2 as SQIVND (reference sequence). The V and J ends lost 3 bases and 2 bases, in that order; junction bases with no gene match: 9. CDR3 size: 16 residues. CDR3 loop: CASSINARGIQETQYF. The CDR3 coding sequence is TGTGCCAGTAGTATCAATGCGCGGGGGATACAAGAGACCCAGTACTTC.

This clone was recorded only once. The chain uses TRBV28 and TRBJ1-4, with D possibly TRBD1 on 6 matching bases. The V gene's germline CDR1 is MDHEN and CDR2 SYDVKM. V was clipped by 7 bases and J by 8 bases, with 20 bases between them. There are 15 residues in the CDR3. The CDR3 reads CASKKQGRLWEKLFF. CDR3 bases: TGTGCCAGCAAGAAACAGGGCAGGCTTTGGGAAAAACTGTTTTTT.

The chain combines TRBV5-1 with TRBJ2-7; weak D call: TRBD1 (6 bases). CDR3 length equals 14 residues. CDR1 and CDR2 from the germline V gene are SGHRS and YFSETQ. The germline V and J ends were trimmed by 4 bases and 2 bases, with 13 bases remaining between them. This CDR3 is CASSVRDKAYEQYF. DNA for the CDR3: TGCGCCAGCAGCGTCCGGGACAAGGCCTACGAGCAGTACTTC.

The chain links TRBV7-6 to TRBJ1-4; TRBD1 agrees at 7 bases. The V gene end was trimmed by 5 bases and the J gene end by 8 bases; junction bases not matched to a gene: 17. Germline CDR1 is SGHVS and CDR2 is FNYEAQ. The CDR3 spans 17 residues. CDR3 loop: CASSPFDRAGVMEKLFF. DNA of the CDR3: TGTGCCAGCAGCCCCTTCGACAGGGCCGGAGTTATGGAAAAACTGTTTTTT.

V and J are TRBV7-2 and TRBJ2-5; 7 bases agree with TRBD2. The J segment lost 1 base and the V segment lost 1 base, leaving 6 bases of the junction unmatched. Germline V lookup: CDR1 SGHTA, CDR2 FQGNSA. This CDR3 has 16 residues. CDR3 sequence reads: CASSLVGLAVQETQYF. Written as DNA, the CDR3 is TGTGCCAGCAGCTTAGTTGGCCTAGCGGTCCAAGAGACCCAGTACTTC.

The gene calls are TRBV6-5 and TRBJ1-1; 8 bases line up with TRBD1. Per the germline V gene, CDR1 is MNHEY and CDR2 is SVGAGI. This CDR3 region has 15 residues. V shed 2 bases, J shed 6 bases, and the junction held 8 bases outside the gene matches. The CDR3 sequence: CASSYRWDRISEAFF. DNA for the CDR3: TGTGCCAGCAGTTACAGGTGGGACAGGATCTCTGAAGCTTTCTTT.

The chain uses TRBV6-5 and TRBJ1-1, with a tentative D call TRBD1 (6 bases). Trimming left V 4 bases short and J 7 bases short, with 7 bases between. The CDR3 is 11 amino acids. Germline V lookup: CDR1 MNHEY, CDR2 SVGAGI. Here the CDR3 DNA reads TGTGCCAGCAGTTCCAGGGGTGAAGCTTTCTTT. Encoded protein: CASSSRGEAFF.

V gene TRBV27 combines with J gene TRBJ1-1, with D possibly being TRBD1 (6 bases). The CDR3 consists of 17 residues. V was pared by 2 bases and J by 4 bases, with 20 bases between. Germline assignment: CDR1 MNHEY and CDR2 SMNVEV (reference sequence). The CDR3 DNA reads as TGTGCCAGCAGTTTACATGTTGGGGGGGGCTTGGTCACTGAAGCTTTCTTT. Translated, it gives CASSLHVGGGLVTEAFF.